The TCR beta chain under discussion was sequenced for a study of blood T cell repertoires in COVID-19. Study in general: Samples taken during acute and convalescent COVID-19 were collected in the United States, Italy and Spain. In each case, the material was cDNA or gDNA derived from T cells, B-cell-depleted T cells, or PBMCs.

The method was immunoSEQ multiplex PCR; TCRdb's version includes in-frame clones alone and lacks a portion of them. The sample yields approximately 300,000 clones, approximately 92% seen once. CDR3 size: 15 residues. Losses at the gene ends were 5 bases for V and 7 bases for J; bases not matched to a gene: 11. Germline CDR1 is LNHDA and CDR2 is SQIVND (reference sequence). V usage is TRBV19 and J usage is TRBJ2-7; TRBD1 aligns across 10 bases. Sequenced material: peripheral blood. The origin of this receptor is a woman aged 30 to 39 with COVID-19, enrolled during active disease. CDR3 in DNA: TGTGCCAGTAGTTTGGACAGGGGGGTTCTTCGGGAGCAGTACTTC. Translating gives CASSLDRGVLREQYF.